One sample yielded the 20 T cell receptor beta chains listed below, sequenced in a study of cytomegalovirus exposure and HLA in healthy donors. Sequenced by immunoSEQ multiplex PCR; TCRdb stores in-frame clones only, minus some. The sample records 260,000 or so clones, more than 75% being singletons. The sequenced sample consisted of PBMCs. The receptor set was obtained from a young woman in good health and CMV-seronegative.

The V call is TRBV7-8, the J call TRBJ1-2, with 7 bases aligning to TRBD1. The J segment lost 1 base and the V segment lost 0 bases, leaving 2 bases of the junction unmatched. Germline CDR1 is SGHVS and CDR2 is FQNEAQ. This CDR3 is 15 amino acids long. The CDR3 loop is CASSLAGTDNYGYTF. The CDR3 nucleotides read TGTGCCAGCAGCTTAGCCGGGACAGATAACTATGGCTACACCTTC.

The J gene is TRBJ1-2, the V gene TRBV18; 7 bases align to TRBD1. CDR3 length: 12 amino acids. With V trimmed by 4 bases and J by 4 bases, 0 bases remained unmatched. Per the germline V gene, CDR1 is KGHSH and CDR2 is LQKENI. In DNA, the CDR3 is TGTGCCAGCTCACGGGACAGCTATGGCTACACCTTC. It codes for CASSRDSYGYTF.

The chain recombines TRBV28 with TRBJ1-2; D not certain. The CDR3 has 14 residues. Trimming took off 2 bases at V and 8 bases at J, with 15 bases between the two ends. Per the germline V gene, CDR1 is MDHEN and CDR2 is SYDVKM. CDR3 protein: CASSLPDTLAGYTF. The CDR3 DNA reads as TGTGCCAGCAGTTTACCAGACACCCTTGCGGGCTACACCTTC.

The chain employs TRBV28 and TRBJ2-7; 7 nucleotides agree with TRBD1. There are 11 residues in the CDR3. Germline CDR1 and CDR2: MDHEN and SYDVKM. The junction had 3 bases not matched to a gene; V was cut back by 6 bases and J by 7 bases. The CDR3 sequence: CASRRGQEQYF. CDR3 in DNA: TGTGCCAGCAGGAGGGGGCAAGAGCAGTACTTC.

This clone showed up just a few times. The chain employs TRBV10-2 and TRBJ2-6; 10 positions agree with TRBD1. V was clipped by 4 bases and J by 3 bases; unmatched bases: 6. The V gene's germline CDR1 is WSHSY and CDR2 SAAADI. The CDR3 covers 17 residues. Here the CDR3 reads CASSARTGGIGANVLTF. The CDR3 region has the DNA TGCGCCAGCAGTGCTAGGACAGGGGGAATTGGGGCCAACGTCCTGACTTTC.

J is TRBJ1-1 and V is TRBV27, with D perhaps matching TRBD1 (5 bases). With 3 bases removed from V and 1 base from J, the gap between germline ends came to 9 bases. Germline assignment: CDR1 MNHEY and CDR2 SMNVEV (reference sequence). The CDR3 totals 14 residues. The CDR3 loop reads CASSLKGWNTEAFF. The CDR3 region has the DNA TGTGCCAGCAGTTTGAAGGGGTGGAACACTGAAGCTTTCTTT.

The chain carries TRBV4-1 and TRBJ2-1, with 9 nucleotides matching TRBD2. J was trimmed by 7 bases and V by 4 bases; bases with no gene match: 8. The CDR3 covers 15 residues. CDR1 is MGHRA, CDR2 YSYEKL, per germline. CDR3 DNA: TGCGCCAGCAGCCTTTTGGGACTAGCTTTGAATGAGCAGTTCTTC. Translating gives CASSLLGLALNEQFF.

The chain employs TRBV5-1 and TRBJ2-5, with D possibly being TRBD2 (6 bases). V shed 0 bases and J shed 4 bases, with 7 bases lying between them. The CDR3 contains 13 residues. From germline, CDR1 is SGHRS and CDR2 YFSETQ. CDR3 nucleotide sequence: TGCGCCAGCAGCTTGGAGGAGGGAGAGACCCAGTACTTC. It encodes CASSLEEGETQYF.

CDR3 DNA sequence: TGTGCCAGCAGTGAATGGACAATGGATAATCAGCCCCAGCATTTT. Protein sequence: CASSEWTMDNQPQHF. V and J are TRBV6-1 and TRBJ1-5; perhaps TRBD1 as D (5 bases). Per the germline V gene, CDR1 is MNHNS and CDR2 is SASEGT. V was pared by 2 bases and J by 4 bases, with 12 bases between. The CDR3 covers 15 residues.

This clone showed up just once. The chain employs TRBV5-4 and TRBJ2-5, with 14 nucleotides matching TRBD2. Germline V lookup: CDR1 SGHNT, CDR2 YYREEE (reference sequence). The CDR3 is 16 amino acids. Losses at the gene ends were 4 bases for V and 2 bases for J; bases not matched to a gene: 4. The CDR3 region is CASSVRLAGGQETQYF. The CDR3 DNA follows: TGTGCCAGCAGCGTCAGACTAGCGGGAGGGCAAGAGACCCAGTACTTC.

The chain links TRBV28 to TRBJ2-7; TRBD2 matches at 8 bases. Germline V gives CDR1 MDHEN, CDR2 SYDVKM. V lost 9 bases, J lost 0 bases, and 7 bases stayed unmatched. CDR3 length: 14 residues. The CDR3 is CASRLAKSSYEQYF. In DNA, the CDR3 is TGTGCCAGTAGACTAGCGAAAAGCTCCTACGAGCAGTACTTC.

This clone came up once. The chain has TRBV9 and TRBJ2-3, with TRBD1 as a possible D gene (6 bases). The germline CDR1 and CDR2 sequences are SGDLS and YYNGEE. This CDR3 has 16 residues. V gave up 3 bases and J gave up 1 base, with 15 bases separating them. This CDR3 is CASSERAGERTDTQYF. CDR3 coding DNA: TGTGCCAGCAGCGAAAGGGCAGGGGAACGCACAGATACGCAGTATTTT.

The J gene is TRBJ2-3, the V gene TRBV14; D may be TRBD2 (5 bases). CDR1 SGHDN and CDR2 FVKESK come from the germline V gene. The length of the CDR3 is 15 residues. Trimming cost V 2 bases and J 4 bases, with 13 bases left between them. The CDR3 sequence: CASSQPLVFPDTQYF. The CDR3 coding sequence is TGTGCCAGCAGCCAACCACTAGTTTTCCCAGATACGCAGTATTTT.

This CDR3 is CASSEAGTPYNEQFF. In nucleotides, the CDR3 is TGTGCCAGCAGTGAAGCTGGGACACCGTACAATGAGCAGTTCTTC. V usage is TRBV6-1 and J usage is TRBJ2-1; the D gene is possibly TRBD1 (6 bases). The CDR3 runs 15 residues. V shed 0 bases and J shed 4 bases, with 10 bases lying between them. Germline values: CDR1 MNHNS, CDR2 SASEGT.

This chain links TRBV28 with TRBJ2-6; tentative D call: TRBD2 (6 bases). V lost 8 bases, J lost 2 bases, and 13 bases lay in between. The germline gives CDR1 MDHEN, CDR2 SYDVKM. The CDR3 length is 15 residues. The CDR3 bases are TGTGCCAGCGGAGGGGAAGCAGCTGGGGCCAACGTCCTGACTTTC. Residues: CASGGEAAGANVLTF.

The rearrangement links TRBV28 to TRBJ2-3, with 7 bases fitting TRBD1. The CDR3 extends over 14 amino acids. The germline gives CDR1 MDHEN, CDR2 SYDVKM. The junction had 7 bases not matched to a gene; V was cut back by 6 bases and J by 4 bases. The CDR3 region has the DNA TGTGCCAGCAGGAGCTCAACAGGGGCAGATACGCAGTATTTT. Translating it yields CASRSSTGADTQYF.

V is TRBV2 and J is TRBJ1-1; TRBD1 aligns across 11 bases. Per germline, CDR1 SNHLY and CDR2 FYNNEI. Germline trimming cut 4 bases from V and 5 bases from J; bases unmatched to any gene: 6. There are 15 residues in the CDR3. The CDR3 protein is CASSAWDRGGTEAFF. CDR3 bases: TGTGCCAGCAGTGCTTGGGACAGGGGGGGGACTGAAGCTTTCTTT.

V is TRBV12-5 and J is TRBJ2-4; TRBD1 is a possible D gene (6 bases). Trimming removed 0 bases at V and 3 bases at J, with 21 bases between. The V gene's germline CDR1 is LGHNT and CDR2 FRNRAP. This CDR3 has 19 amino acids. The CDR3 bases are TGTGCTAGTGGTTTGGTACTCGCAGGGGCGCCGCCCTTCAAAAACATTCAGTACTTC. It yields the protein CASGLVLAGAPPFKNIQYF.

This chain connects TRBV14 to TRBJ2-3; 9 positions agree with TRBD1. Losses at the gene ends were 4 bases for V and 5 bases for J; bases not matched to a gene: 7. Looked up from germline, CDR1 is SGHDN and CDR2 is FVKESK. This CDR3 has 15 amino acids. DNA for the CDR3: TGTGCCAGCAGCCGATGGGACAGGGCGGGAGATACGCAGTATTTT. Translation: CASSRWDRAGDTQYF.

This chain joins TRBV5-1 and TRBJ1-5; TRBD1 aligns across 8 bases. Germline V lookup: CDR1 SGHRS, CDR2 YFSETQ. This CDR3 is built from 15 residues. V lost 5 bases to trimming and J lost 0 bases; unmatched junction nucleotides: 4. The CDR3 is CASRKTGDSNQPQHF. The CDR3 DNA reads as TGCGCCAGCAGAAAGACAGGGGATAGCAATCAGCCCCAGCATTTT. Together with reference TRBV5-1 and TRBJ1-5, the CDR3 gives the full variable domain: KAGVTQTPRYLIKTRGQQVTLSCSPISGHRSVSWYQQTPGQGLQFLFEYFSETQRNKGNFPGRFSGRQFSNSRSEMNVSTLELGDSALYLCASRKTGDSNQPQHFGDGTRLSIL.